The text below deals with one T cell receptor beta chain. The data derive from a study of blood T cell repertoires in COVID-19. In the study overall: The United States, Italy and Spain supplied acute and convalescent COVID-19 samples. The analysed material was cDNA or gDNA that came from T cells, B-cell-depleted T cells, or PBMCs.

V was pared by 4 bases and J by 2 bases, with 8 bases between. The length of the CDR3 is 12 residues. Germline loops: CDR1 SQVTM, CDR2 ANQGSEA. Authors' data handling: The authors estimated nucleated cell counts from reference gene primer amplification. Profiled with immunoSEQ multiplex PCR; TCRdb holds only in-frame clones, not every one. That table is the source of V, J and clone size, and D and trimming were worked out from the DNA. Of about 120,000 clones in the sample, over 75% were seen once. This chain uses TRBV29-1 with TRBJ2-5; possibly TRBD1 for D (6 bases). Sequencing was performed on peripheral blood. The receptor was isolated from a human donor with active COVID-19. The donor label of this sample is uncertain. The CDR3 spells CSVGTAQETQYF. CDR3 DNA: TGCAGCGTTGGGACAGCACAAGAGACCCAGTACTTC.